A single sample is the source of the 15 T cell receptor beta chains below, sequenced in a study of cytomegalovirus exposure and HLA in healthy donors (dated by TCRdb to 2016 to 2017). The library came from the immunoSEQ multiplex PCR assay. A mixture of 60 forward primers for TCR Vbeta segments and 13 reverse primers for TCR Jbeta segments was used in the multiplex PCR. TCRdb's version of the immuneACCESS table is confined to in-frame rearrangements and falls short of the full clone set. An unresolved V gene accounts for under half of the shortfall where checked; the remainder is of unknown origin. In all, the sample holds fewer than 200,000 clones, and 68% of those were seen once. The top ten constitute 1.4% to 1.5% of the sample. Sequenced sample: PBMCs. Every receptor here comes from a man aged 45-65 years in good health and CMV-seronegative.

The gene calls are TRBV4-1 and TRBJ1-1; D is perhaps TRBD1 (6 bases). Looked up from germline, CDR1 is MGHRA and CDR2 is YSYEKL. The CDR3 length is 16 residues. V lost 7 bases, J lost 0 bases, and 18 bases lay in between. The CDR3 nucleotides are TGCGCCAGCAAAGGGGGGGGCCCCTCCATGAACACTGAAGCTTTCTTT. This translates into CASKGGGPSMNTEAFF.

The genes are TRBV5-1 and TRBJ1-4, with D unresolved. The germline CDR1 and CDR2 sequences are SGHRS and YFSETQ. V lost 0 bases and J lost 3, with 6 bases in between. This CDR3 has 14 residues. As DNA, the CDR3 is TGCGCCAGCAGCTTGGCGGGTTCTAATGAAAAACTGTTTTTT. Amino acid sequence: CASSLAGSNEKLFF.

The V call is TRBV27, the J call TRBJ2-7; TRBD1 might be the D (6 bases). Per germline, CDR1 MNHEY and CDR2 SMNVEV (reference sequence). The CDR3 extends over 16 amino acids. With 5 bases removed from V and 0 bases from J, the gap between germline ends came to 17 bases. The CDR3 loop is CASSTLWTAVSYEQYF. CDR3 nucleotides: TGTGCCAGCAGTACCCTGTGGACAGCTGTCTCCTACGAGCAGTACTTC.

The J gene is TRBJ1-1, the V gene TRBV13; weak D call: TRBD1 (5 bases). The CDR3 is 15 amino acids. V lost 2 bases to trimming and J lost 6 bases, with 16 bases between them. The germline V gene encodes CDR1 PRHDT and CDR2 FYEKMQ (reference sequence). CDR3 sequence (DNA): TGTGCCAGCAGCTTAATGGGATCAGGGAATCCTGAAGCTTTCTTT. It is translated as CASSLMGSGNPEAFF.

This clone appeared a few times. The chain is built from TRBV10-3 and TRBJ1-2; 7 nucleotides line up with TRBD1. Germline CDR1 reads ENHRY; CDR2 reads SYGVKD. With 5 bases clipped from V and 4 bases from J, the junction kept 10 bases outside the gene matches. The CDR3 loop spans 15 amino acids. This CDR3 reads CAISSGGDSTYGYTF. Written as DNA, the CDR3 is TGTGCCATCAGTTCGGGGGGGGACAGCACCTATGGCTACACCTTC.

CDR3 protein: CASSLGAGGFNEQFF. The CDR3 nucleotides read TGCGCCAGCAGCTTGGGAGCGGGGGGCTTCAATGAGCAGTTCTTC. The J gene is TRBJ2-1, the V gene TRBV5-1; 9 bases agree with TRBD2. Germline V gives CDR1 SGHRS, CDR2 YFSETQ. The CDR3 extends over 15 amino acids. J was trimmed by 6 bases and V by 0 bases; bases with no gene match: 4. The complete variable domain, with remaining parts taken from reference TRBV5-1 and TRBJ2-1, reads KAGVTQTPRYLIKTRGQQVTLSCSPISGHRSVSWYQQTPGQGLQFLFEYFSETQRNKGNFPGRFSGRQFSNSRSEMNVSTLELGDSALYLCASSLGAGGFNEQFFGPGTRLTVL.

The chain employs TRBV11-3 and TRBJ1-3; tentative D call: TRBD1 (5 bases). V dropped 5 bases and J dropped 7 bases, with 12 bases sitting between them. The CDR3 extends over 13 amino acids. Germline V lookup: CDR1 SGHNT, CDR2 YENEEA. DNA of the CDR3: TGTGCCAGCAGCGCGGGACTCGGCAACACCATATATTTT. It translates to CASSAGLGNTIYF.

The chain joins TRBV10-1 to TRBJ1-2; possible D gene TRBD1, 6 bases. V gave up 0 bases and J gave up 5 bases, with 19 bases separating them. The CDR3 consists of 17 residues. Germline CDR1 and CDR2: WNHNN and SYGVQD (reference sequence). The CDR3 spells CASSESTEPGQPYGYTF. DNA of the CDR3: TGCGCCAGCAGTGAGTCTACCGAACCGGGACAACCATATGGCTACACCTTC.

Comment on this clone: One end of the junction fails to match germline, which may point to a read error. This chain joins TRBV4-3 and TRBJ2-7, with no clear D. CDR3 length: 16 residues. Germline V gene data show CDR1 as LGHNA and CDR2 as YSLEER. This CDR3 is CVSSQDPRSQFYEQYF. Here the CDR3 DNA reads TGCGTCAGCAGCCAAGATCCGCGATCACAGTTCTACGAGCAGTACTTC.

The rearrangement uses TRBV15 and TRBJ2-7; tentatively, D is TRBD1 (5 bases). The CDR3 is made up of 14 amino acids. Germline V gene lookup returns CDR1 LNHNV and CDR2 YYDKDF (reference sequence). The V end lost 4 bases, the J end lost 1 base, and 11 bases lay between the germline ends. The CDR3 DNA reads as TGTGCCACCAGCACCAGGGATGTGTCCTACGAGCAGTACTTC. Protein: CATSTRDVSYEQYF.

This clone was picked up a small number of times. This chain connects TRBV7-9 to TRBJ2-3; tentative D call: TRBD2 (6 bases). The germline V gene has CDR1 SEHNR and CDR2 FQNEAQ (reference sequence). The germline V and J ends were trimmed by 0 bases and 0 bases, with 13 bases remaining between them. The CDR3 has 17 residues. DNA for the CDR3: TGTGCCAGCAGCTTAGCGAAGGGCGGGGACAGCACAGATACGCAGTATTTT. Translation: CASSLAKGGDSTDTQYF.

The V gene is TRBV7-8, the J gene TRBJ1-1, with D possibly TRBD1 on 5 matching bases. Per germline, CDR1 SGHVS and CDR2 FQNEAQ. The V gene lost 5 bases and the J gene lost 11 bases, with 18 bases spanning the gap. There are 13 residues in the CDR3. The CDR3 loop is CASSLVRDSKAFF. CDR3 DNA: TGTGCCAGCAGCCTAGTCCGGGACTCGAAGGCTTTCTTT.

The CDR3 reads CASGLNTEAFF. The CDR3 DNA follows: TGTGCCAGCGGGCTGAACACTGAAGCTTTCTTT. This chain links TRBV6-6 with TRBJ1-1, with D hard to call. The ends were cut back, 8 bases at V and 0 bases at J, with 4 bases in the middle. CDR1 is MNHNY, CDR2 SVGAGI, per germline (reference sequence). The CDR3 consists of 11 residues.

V usage is TRBV18 and J usage is TRBJ1-2, with no clear D. The CDR3 totals 15 residues. Deletions cut 6 bases from V and 4 bases from J, with 18 bases between. Germline V lookup: CDR1 KGHSH, CDR2 LQKENI. The CDR3 bases are TGTGCCAGCTCGCTCTCAGCGGACTCTTCCTATGGCTACACCTTC. It codes for CASSLSADSSYGYTF.

This clone was detected once. The chain employs TRBV4-1 and TRBJ2-6; no clear D. This CDR3 is built from 16 residues. V lost 4 bases and J lost 0, with 10 bases in between. Germline V gene sequence: CDR1 MGHRA, CDR2 YSYEKL. The CDR3 protein is CASSLQPYSGANVLTF. The DNA for the CDR3 is TGCGCCAGCAGCCTACAGCCGTACTCTGGGGCCAACGTCCTGACTTTC.